The clone carrying this T cell receptor (beta chain) ranks as medium-sized. Its antigen is still unknown. V gave up 3 bases and J gave up 2 bases, with 19 bases separating them. The CDR3 has 17 residues. Germline values: CDR1 MNHEY, CDR2 SVGEGT. The Oncomine TCR Beta short-read assay was applied to DNA of cultured CD4+ T cells. MiXCR was run by TCRdb on the PCR reads, yielding one entry per CDR3 protein. The data contain around 7,100 distinct CDR3 sequences, 73% of them singletons. As to treatment: approximately nine-day PBMC culture with coronavirus spike peptide pools or control peptides (ViraFEST assay). ViraFEST expanded antigen-specific T cells with peptide pools, then sequenced TCRs. This entry belongs to a study of vaccination and CD4 T cells after COVID-19. Study in general: As control conditions, cultures were given either a CEFX pool serving as positive control, an HIV-1 Nef pool, or no peptide at all.

This receptor was taken from a human donor who had recovered from COVID-19. The material sequenced was CD4+ T cells from blood, cultured in vitro. The rearrangement links TRBV6-2 or TRBV6-3 to TRBJ2-5, with D perhaps matching TRBD1 (6 bases). The CDR3: CASSYFGQKTGQETQYF. The CDR3 nucleotides are TGTGCCAGCAGTTATTTCGGGCAAAAGACAGGTCAAGAGACCCAGTACTTC.